This T cell receptor (beta chain) stems from a study of cytomegalovirus exposure and HLA in healthy donors. Findings and limits, study-wide: Segments of the TCR beta V type were, in most cases, productive about 90% or about 30% of the time in an earlier analysis.

Primers included in the PCR were 60 Vbeta and 13 Jbeta primers. Only in-frame clones appear in the TCRdb table, and some are missing; sequencing was by immunoSEQ multiplex PCR. The profile shows some 140,000 clones, 80% of them singletons. Nominally healthy donors provided the samples, though records likely missed some immune exposures. Comment on this clone: Antigen specificity is unknown.

The germline V and J ends were trimmed by 4 bases and 5 bases, with 30 bases remaining between them. The CDR3 totals 19 residues. CDR1 SGHRS and CDR2 YFSETQ come from the germline V gene. The clonotype originates from a woman between 40 and 50 years old in good health and CMV-seropositive. This chain uses TRBV5-1 with TRBJ1-2; possibly TRBD1 for D (6 bases). Material for sequencing was PBMCs. The CDR3 is CASSHLDSYLPVATYGYTF. In DNA, the CDR3 is TGCGCCAGCAGCCACCTGGACAGTTACCTTCCTGTTGCCACATATGGCTACACCTTC. The entire variable domain, with the rest obtained from reference TRBV5-1 and TRBJ1-2, is as follows: KAGVTQTPRYLIKTRGQQVTLSCSPISGHRSVSWYQQTPGQGLQFLFEYFSETQRNKGNFPGRFSGRQFSNSRSEMNVSTLELGDSALYLCASSHLDSYLPVATYGYTFGSGTRLTVV.